A selection of T cell receptor beta chains follows, all from one sample in a study of early T cells in non-severe SARS-CoV-2 infection. TCRdb fed the 5' RACE reads into MiXCR, producing one record per CDR3 protein. This sample has under 35,000 distinct CDR3 sequences, with around 6.6% found just once. The sequenced sample was whole blood. Receptors originate from an adult who was a healthcare worker with PCR-confirmed SARS-CoV-2 infection or an uninfected control (not recorded which). The CDR3 runs from the conserved cysteine through the conserved F or W. The D gene is left open where the match is weak. The size field is filled for only some rows; it gives once, few, many or a size class.

cdr3_length j_call d_call clone_size v_call cdr3_nt cdr3_aa
15 TRBJ2-1 TRBD2 medium-sized TRBV12-3/TRBV12-4 TGTGCCAGCAGTTTTAGCGGGACAAACCACAATGAGCAGTTCTTC CASSFSGTNHNEQFF
15 TRBJ2-7 . . TRBV11-2 TGTGCCAGCAGCTCCCGGGGGGCGGTTTCAAGCGAGCAGTACTTC CASSSRGAVSSEQYF
16 TRBJ2-3 TRBD2 many TRBV5-1 TGCGCCAGCAGCTCCACACTAGCGGGGTTCACAGATACGCAGTATTTT CASSSTLAGFTDTQYF
15 TRBJ2-3 TRBD2 many TRBV5-1 TGCGCCAGCAGCCTGCAGGGAGGGGTCACAGATACGCAGTATTTT CASSLQGGVTDTQYF
15 TRBJ2-7 . . TRBV27 TGTGCCAGCAGTTTAGGGGCAGGGCTAACCTACGAGCAGTACTTC CASSLGAGLTYEQYF
14 TRBJ2-3 . many TRBV24-1 TGTGCCACCAGTGCGGACGCTAGCACAGATACGCAGTATTTT CATSADASTDTQYF
16 TRBJ2-7 . . TRBV10-1 TGCGCCAGCAGTGAGCATTCACCCCGGGGACCCAGCGGGCAGTACTTC CASSEHSPRGPSGQYF
14 TRBJ1-5 . . TRBV12-3/TRBV12-4 TGTGCCAGCAGTTTTACCCGTACGGGACAGCCCCAGCATTTT CASSFTRTGQPQHF
14 TRBJ2-5 . many TRBV13 TGTGCCAGCAGCCAAAGGGTGGCTGAAGAGACCCAGTACTTC CASSQRVAEETQYF
15 TRBJ1-5 . . TRBV6-5 TGTGCCAGCAGGCCCCGGGGGGGGATCGGACAGCCCCAGCATTTT CASRPRGGIGQPQHF
18 TRBJ2-5 TRBD2 . TRBV10-3 TGTGCAATCAGCCAGGGGGCTAGCGGGAGGGCGCGCCAAGAGACCCAGTACTTC CAISQGASGRARQETQYF
12 TRBJ2-4 . many TRBV11-2 TGTGCCAGCAGCTTAAGTCAAAACATTCAGTACTTC CASSLSQNIQYF
16 TRBJ1-6 . . TRBV3-1 TGTGCCAGCAGCCCCATCGGGGCGAGCGATAATTCACCCCTCCACTTT CASSPIGASDNSPLHF
14 TRBJ2-7 TRBD2 many TRBV4-2 TGTGCCAGCAGCCGACTAGCGGGAGGTGAAGAGCAGTACTTC CASSRLAGGEEQYF
15 TRBJ1-4 TRBD1 many TRBV7-2 TGTGCCAGCAGCTTAGCGGGACAGGGCGCTGAAAAACTGTTTTTT CASSLAGQGAEKLFF